The sequence of this T cell receptor (beta chain) was determined in a study of PD-1 blockade in classical Hodgkin lymphoma. Study-level results: Whoever responded completely had baseline diversity much like that seen in newly diagnosed patients.

On this clone itself: Antigen: not known.

Germline values: CDR1 MNHEY, CDR2 SVGAGI. The germline V and J ends were trimmed by 6 bases and 8 bases, with 9 bases remaining between them. The CDR3 is 11 amino acids. Every patient experienced relapse after autologous stem cell transplantation, and brentuximab vedotin exposure varied. Complete response, partial response or progressive disease constituted the best responses recorded. The table came from immunoSEQ multiplex PCR; TCRdb's copy has only in-frame clones and leaves some out. The data hold approximately 60,000 clones, with 90% observed a single time. This specimen was peripheral blood mononuclear cells (PBMCs), taken at baseline. The chain recombines TRBV6-5 with TRBJ2-3; D remains ambiguous. The sequence derives from a human donor with classical Hodgkin lymphoma. The CDR3 protein is CASRAVGTQYF. For the CDR3, the DNA is TGTGCCAGCAGGGCAGTCGGTACGCAGTATTTT.